This T cell receptor beta chain was documented in a study of T cell responses to AZD1222 COVID-19 vaccine (dated by TCRdb to the early 2020s). In terms of the full investigation: Because spike-specific TCR depth and breadth did not differ between the two schedules, AZD1222 recipients who got a second dose at roughly 4 weeks were pooled with those who got a second dose at roughly 12 weeks. A total of about 240 trial participants underwent TCR sequencing, of whom 207 received two doses of AZD1222 and some 25 received two doses of the MenACWY control vaccine. Enrollment into the trials was organized by age into subgroups of 18-55, 56-69 and 70-plus years, and those subgroups contained roughly 150, 30 and 60 TCR-sequenced participants, respectively.

The CDR3 regions of human TCRbeta chains were analyzed by immunosequencing. Concerning the study's data processing: TCRs in the repertoires were matched against a reference library of SARS-CoV-2-specific TCRs that had been generated with the MIRA antigen-specificity platform. Breadth meant the fraction of unique TCRs that were SARS-CoV-2-associated, whereas depth meant the fraction of total T cells that were SARS-CoV-2-associated. Using the MIRA data, each spike-specific TCR was assigned both to the spike region to which the TCR was reactive and to a CD4 or CD8 class. Log10-transformed breadth and depth values were compared by one-way ANOVA with Sidak's multiple comparisons tests. Entries here come from immuneACCESS through TCRdb and include only in-frame sequences with V and J called. Some clones fail to appear in such tables; in the studies checked, an unresolved V gene covers under half of the shortfall, and the cause of the remainder is unknown. The V and J calls and clone size come from that table; D and trimming were worked out from the DNA. In this sample the table shows about 140,000 clones, more than 70% of which occur a single time. Approximately 3% of the sample is in the top ten clones.

The CDR3 covers 15 residues, taking in both the cysteine and the phenylalanine. Solely the CDR3 DNA is kept, with 45 bases framed from the first base. V loses 7 bases at its end and J loses 3 bases; junction bases beyond the gene matches: 8. Looking up the germline V gene (reference sequence) yields CDR1 SSHAT and CDR2 FNYEAQ. Points on this clone: Its antigen is currently not known. Per-base qualities were not stored, and no clone one base away is much larger.

Summary of the overall study and its limitations: Most participants were white British and females outnumbered males, and the authors suggested that clonal diversity may have been underestimated. Conclusions about previously exposed vaccinees are limited because only a handful of AZD1222 recipients were SARS-CoV-2 seropositive at baseline. Spike-specific TCR breadth and depth rose significantly after two AZD1222 doses compared with day 0 and with MenACWY recipients. Because no day 14 peak-response samples were available, the repertoires could be characterized only after the peak T cell response. In the small 56-69-year group, the increase in depth fell short of significance, most likely because of low power. Vaccine-associated CD4 TCRs spanned the whole spike protein, with dominant responses in regions 160-218 and 743-854. Reportedly, almost half of the unique spike-specific TCRs recognized epitopes lying outside the regions that are mutated in the B.1.351 and B.1.1.7 variants.

The label giving this sample's time point can be read as: baseline before first vaccination. The vaccinee samples were drawn from two UK trials, COV001 and COV002, one of which was a single-blind randomized controlled phase 2/3 trial testing AZD1222 (ChAdOx1 nCoV-19) in healthy adults. Trial participant PBMC samples were collected at day 0 and day 28 after the second dose for TCRbeta chain sequencing. This receptor chain uses TRBV7-7 and TRBJ2-2, and 7 junctional nucleotides match TRBD2. Sequences were derived from peripheral blood, sampled on day 0 of AZD1222 vaccination. The sequence was obtained from an adult in good health. The CDR3 protein is CASTASSGYTGELFF. The DNA sequence is as follows: TGTGCCAGCACAGCGTCTAGCGGATACACCGGGGAGCTGTTTTTT.